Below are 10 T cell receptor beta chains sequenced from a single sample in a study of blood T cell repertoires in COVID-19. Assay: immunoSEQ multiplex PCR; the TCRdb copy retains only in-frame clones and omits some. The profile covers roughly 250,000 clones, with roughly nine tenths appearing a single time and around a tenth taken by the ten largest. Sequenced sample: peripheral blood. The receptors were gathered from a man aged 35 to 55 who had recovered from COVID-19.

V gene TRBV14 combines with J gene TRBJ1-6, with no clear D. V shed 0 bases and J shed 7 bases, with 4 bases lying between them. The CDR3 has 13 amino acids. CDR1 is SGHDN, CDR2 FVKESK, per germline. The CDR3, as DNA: TGTGCCAGCAGCCAAGACTACAATTCACCCCTCCACTTT. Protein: CASSQDYNSPLHF.

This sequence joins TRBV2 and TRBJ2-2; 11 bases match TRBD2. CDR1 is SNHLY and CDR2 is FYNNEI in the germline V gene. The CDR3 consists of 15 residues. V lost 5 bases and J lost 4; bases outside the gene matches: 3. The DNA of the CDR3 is TGTGCCAGCAGTAGTAGCGGGAGGGTCACCGGGGAGCTGTTTTTT. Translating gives CASSSSGRVTGELFF.

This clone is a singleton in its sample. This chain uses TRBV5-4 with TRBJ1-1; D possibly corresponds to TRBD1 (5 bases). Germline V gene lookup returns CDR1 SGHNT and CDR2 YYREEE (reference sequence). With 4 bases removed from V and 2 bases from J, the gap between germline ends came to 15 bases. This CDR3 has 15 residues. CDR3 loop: CASSPNPGLNTEAFF. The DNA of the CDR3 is TGTGCCAGCAGCCCGAACCCGGGACTAAACACTGAAGCTTTCTTT. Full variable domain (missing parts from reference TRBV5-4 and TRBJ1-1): ETGVTQSPTHLIKTRGQQVTLRCSSQSGHNTVSWYQQALGQGPQFIFQYYREEENGRGNFPPRFSGLQFPNYSSELNVNALELDDSALYLCASSPNPGLNTEAFFGQGTRLTVV.

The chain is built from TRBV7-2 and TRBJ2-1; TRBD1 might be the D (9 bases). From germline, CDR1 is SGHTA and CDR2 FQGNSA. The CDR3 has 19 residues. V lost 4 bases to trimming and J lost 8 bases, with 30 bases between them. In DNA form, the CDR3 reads TGTGCCAGCAGCTCCCCTTGGGTTGCGGGAGGTCGACAGGGGGATGAGCAGTTCTTC. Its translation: CASSSPWVAGGRQGDEQFF.

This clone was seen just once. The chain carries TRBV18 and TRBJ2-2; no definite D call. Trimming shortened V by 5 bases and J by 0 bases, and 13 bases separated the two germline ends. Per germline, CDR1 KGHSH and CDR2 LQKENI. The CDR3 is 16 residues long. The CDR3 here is CASSARGDANTGELFF. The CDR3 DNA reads TGTGCCAGCTCAGCACGCGGAGACGCGAACACCGGGGAGCTGTTTTTT. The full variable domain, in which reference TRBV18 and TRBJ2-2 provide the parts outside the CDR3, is NAGVMQNPRHLVRRRGQEARLRCSPMKGHSHVYWYRQLPEEGLKFMVYLQKENIIDESGMPKERFSAEFPKEGPSILRIQQVVRGDSAAYFCASSARGDANTGELFFGEGSRLTVL.

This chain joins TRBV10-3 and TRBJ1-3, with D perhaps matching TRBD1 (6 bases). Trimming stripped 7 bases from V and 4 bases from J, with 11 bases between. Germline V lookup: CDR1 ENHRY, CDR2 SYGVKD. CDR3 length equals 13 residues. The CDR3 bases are TGTGCCATCACCCCAGGGGCGGGAAACACCATATATTTT. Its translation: CAITPGAGNTIYF.

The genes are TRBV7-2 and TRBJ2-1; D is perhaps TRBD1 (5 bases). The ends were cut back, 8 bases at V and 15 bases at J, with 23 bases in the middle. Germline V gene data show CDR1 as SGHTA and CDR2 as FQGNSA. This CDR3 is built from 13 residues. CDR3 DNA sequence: TGTGCCAGCCGTTCAGGGAATAGCTTTTCGAGGTTCTTC. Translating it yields CASRSGNSFSRFF.

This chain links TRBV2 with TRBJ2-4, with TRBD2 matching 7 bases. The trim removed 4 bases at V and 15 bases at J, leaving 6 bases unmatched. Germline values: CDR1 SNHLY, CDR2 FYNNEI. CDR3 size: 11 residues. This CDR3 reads CASSARGVGYF. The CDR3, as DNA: TGTGCCAGCAGTGCCCGGGGGGTCGGGTACTTC.

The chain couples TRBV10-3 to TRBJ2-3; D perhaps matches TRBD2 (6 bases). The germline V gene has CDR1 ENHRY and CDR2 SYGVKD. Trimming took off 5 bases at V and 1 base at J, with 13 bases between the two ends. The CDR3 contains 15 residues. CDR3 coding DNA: TGTGCCATCAGTACCGGGACTCGAGGCACAGATACGCAGTATTTT. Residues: CAISTGTRGTDTQYF.

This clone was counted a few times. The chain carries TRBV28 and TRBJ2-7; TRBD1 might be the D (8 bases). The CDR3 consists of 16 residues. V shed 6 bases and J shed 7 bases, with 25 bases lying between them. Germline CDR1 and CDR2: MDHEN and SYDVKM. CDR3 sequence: CASRGFKQGGQLEQYF. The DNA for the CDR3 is TGTGCCAGCAGAGGGTTCAAACAGGGGGGGCAATTGGAGCAGTACTTC.